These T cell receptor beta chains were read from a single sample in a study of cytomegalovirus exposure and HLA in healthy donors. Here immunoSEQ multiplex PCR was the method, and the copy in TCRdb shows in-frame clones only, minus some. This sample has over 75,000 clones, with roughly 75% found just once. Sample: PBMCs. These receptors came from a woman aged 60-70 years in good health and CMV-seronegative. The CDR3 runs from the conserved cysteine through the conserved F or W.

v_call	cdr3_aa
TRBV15	CATSRDRGATNEKLFF
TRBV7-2	CASSLARGANYGYTF
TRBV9	CASSPRPRTGSGELFF
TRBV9	CASSAPRDRVWYGYTF
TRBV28	CASTLDREDQPQHF
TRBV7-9	CSSNQSPAGPQYF
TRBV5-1	CASSLGASGGPYEQYF
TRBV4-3	CASSLIAGGGTGELFF
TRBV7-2	CASVYEQYF
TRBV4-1	CASSRAQGEDQPQHF
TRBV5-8	CASTPPGTSGIDTQYF